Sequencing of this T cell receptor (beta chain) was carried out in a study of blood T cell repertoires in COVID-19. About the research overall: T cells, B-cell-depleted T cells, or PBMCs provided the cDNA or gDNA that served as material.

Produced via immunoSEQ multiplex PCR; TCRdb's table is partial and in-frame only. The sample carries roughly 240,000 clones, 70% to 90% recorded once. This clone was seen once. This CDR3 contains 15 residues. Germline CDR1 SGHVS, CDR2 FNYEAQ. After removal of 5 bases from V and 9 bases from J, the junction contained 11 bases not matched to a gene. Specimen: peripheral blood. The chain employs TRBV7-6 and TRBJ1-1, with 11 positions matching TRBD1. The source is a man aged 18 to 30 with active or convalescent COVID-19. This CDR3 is CASSLRVGQGAQAFF. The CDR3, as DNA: TGTGCCAGCAGCCTGAGAGTAGGACAGGGGGCTCAAGCTTTCTTT.